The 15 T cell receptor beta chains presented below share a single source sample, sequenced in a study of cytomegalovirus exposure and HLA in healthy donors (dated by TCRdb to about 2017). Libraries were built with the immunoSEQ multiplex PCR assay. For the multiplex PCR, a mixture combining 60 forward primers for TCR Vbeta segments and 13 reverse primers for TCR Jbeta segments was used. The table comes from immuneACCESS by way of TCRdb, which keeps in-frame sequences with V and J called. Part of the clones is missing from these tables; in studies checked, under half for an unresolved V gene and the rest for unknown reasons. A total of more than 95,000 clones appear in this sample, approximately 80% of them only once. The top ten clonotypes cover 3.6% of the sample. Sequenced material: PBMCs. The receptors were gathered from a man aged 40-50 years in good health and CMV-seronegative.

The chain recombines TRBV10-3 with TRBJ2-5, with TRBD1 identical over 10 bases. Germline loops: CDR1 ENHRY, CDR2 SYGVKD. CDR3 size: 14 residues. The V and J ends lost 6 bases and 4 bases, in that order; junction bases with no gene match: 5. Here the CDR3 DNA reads TGTGCCATCAGAGTTGGACAGGGGGTAGAGACCCAGTACTTC. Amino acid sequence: CAIRVGQGVETQYF.

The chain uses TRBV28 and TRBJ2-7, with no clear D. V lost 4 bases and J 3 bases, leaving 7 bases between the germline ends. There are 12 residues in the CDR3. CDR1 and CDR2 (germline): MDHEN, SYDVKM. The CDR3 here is CASSSWLYEQYF. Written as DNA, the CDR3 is TGTGCCAGCAGTTCGTGGCTCTACGAGCAGTACTTC.

CDR3 coding DNA: TGTGCCAGCAGTGAAGGAAACCCCCGTGGCCGAAAAAACATTCAGTACTTC. Amino acids: CASSEGNPRGRKNIQYF. This chain uses TRBV6-1 with TRBJ2-4; no reliable D call. CDR1 MNHNS and CDR2 SASEGT come from the germline V gene. The CDR3 has 17 residues. Trimming stripped 1 base from V and 4 bases from J, with 17 bases between.

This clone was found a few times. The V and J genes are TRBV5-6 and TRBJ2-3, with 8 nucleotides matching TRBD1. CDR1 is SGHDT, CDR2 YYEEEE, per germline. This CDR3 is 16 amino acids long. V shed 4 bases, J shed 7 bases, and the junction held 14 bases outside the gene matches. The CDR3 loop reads CASSPRTGSLGNTQYF. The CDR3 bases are TGTGCCAGCAGCCCCAGGACAGGGAGTTTGGGAAATACGCAGTATTTT.

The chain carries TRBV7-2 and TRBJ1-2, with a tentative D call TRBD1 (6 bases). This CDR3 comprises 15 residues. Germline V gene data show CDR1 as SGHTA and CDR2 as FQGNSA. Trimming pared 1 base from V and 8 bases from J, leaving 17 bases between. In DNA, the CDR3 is TGTGCCAGCAGCTTAGGTGACCGACAGGCCGGCGGCTACACCTTC. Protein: CASSLGDRQAGGYTF.

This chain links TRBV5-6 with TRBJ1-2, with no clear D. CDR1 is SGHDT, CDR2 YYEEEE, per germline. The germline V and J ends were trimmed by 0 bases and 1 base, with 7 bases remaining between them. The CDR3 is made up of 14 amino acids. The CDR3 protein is CASSLVTGNYGYTF. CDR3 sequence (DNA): TGTGCCAGCAGCTTGGTTACGGGTAACTATGGCTACACCTTC. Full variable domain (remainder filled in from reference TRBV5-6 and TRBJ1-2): DAGVTQSPTHLIKTRGQQVTLRCSPKSGHDTVSWYQQALGQGPQFIFQYYEEEERQRGNFPDRFSGHQFPNYSSELNVNALLLGDSALYLCASSLVTGNYGYTFGSGTRLTVV.

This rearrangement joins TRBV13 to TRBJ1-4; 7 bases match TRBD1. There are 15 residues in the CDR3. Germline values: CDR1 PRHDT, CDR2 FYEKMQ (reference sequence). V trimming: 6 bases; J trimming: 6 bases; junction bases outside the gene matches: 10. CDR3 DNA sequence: TGTGCCAGCAGTCCCAGACAGGGCGTCGATGAAAAACTGTTTTTT. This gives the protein CASSPRQGVDEKLFF.

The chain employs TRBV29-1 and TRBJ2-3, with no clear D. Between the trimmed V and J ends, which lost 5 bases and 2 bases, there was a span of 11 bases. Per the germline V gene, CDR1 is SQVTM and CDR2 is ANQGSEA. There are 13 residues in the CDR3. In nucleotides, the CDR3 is TGCAGCGTTCATCTGGAGAACACAGATACGCAGTATTTT. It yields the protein CSVHLENTDTQYF.

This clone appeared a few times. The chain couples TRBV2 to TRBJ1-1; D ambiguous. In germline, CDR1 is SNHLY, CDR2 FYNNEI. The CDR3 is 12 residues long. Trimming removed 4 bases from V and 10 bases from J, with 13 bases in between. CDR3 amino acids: CASSGVGGGAFF. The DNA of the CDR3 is TGTGCCAGCAGTGGGGTTGGCGGTGGAGCTTTCTTT.

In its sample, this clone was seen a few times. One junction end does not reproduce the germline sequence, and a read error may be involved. This CDR3 reads CSSIDPGTAPYGYTF. Written as DNA, the CDR3 is TGTTCCAGCATTGACCCCGGGACAGCGCCCTATGGCTACACCTTC. This chain connects TRBV7-9 to TRBJ1-2; 7 nucleotides line up with TRBD1. This CDR3 has 15 residues. Germline V gives CDR1 SEHNR, CDR2 FQNEAQ (reference sequence).

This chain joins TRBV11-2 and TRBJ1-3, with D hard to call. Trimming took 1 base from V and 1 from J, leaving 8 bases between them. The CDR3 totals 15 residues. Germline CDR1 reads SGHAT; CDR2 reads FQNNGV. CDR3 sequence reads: CASSLVRGSGNTIYF. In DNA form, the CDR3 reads TGTGCCAGCAGCTTAGTACGGGGTTCTGGAAACACCATATATTTT.

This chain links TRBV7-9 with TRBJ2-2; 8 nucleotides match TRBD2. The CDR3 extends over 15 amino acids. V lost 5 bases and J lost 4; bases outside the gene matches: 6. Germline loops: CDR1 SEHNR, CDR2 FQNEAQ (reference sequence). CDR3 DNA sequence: TGTGCCAGCAGCCCCGGGACTAGTGTCACCGGGGAGCTGTTTTTT. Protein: CASSPGTSVTGELFF.

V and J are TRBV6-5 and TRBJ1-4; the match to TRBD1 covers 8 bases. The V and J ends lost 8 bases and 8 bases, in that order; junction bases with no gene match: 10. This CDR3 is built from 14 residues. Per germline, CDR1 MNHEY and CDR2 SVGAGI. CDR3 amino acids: CASRQGNLGEKLFF. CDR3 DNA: TGTGCCAGCCGACAGGGGAACTTAGGCGAAAAACTGTTTTTT.

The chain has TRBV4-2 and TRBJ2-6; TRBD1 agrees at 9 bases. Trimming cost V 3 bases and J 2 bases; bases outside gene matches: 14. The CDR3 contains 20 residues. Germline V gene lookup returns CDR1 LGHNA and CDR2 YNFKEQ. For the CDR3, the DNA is TGTGCCAGCAGCCATCAAACAGTACAGGGGGCGCAGACTGGGGCCAACGTCCTGACTTTC. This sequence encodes CASSHQTVQGAQTGANVLTF.

In nucleotides, the CDR3 is TGTGCCAGCAGCTTGGGACAGGGTCTCGGGGAGCTGTTTTTT. Translation: CASSLGQGLGELFF. This chain joins TRBV5-4 and TRBJ2-2, with 7 bases fitting TRBD1. Germline V lookup: CDR1 SGHNT, CDR2 YYREEE (reference sequence). The CDR3 has 14 residues. Trimming took 0 bases from V and 7 from J; bases not matched to a gene: 3.